The rows below give T cell receptor beta chains drawn from one sample of a study of early stage breast cancer tumors. The data were produced by immunoSEQ multiplex PCR, yet TCRdb's version contains in-frame clones alone and is incomplete. The sample comprises 9,000 to 13,000 clones, under 85% of which are singletons, and about 15% rests with the top ten. What was sequenced was breast tumor tissue. These receptor sequences come from a person aged 65 to 85 with breast cancer. Both conserved end residues are part of each CDR3. The order of the fields is J gene, clone size, V gene, D gene, CDR3 DNA, CDR3 protein. A D gene is named only where the DNA matches it firmly. Clone size, where shown, is once, few, many, or a class for clones that have expanded.

>TRBJ1-1|-|TRBV2|TRBD1
TGTGCCACCCAACAGGGGCTGAACACTGAAGCTTTCTTT
CATQQGLNTEAFF
>TRBJ1-1|-|TRBV28|-
TGTGCCACCAACCCAGGGCCCACTGAAGCTTTCTTT
CATNPGPTEAFF
>TRBJ1-2|-|TRBV29-1|-
TGCAGCGTTGACACGGGGATGGTTTACGGCTACACCTTC
CSVDTGMVYGYTF
>TRBJ2-2|-|TRBV7-8|TRBD2
TGTGCCAGCAGCTCCTTCGGACTAGCCGTGGGCACCGGGGAGCTGTTTTTT
CASSSFGLAVGTGELFF
>TRBJ2-3|-|TRBV7-2|TRBD2
TGTGCCAGCAGCTCGCTAGGCGGGGGGGCAGATACGCAGTATTTT
CASSSLGGGADTQYF
>TRBJ2-7|-|TRBV29-1|-
TGCAGCGTTGTTGGCGGGGCCTCCTACGAGCAGTACTTC
CSVVGGASYEQYF
>TRBJ2-2|few|TRBV7-9|TRBD2
TGTGCCAGCAAAGAACCAGGCAGCGGGGGAGACACCGGGGAGCTGTTTTTT
CASKEPGSGGDTGELFF
>TRBJ2-2|-|TRBV4-3|TRBD2
TGCGCCAGCAGCCACGGCGGGACTAGCCTTGATTTCACCGGGGAGCTGTTTTTT
CASSHGGTSLDFTGELFF
>TRBJ2-5|-|TRBV19|-
TGTGCCAGTAGTGAAAGACAGCAAGAGACCCAGTACTTC
CASSERQQETQYF
>TRBJ1-1|few|TRBV5-5|-
TGTGCCAGCAGCTTGCAGGCTTTGACTGAAGCTTTCTTT
CASSLQALTEAFF
>TRBJ1-2|few|TRBV20-1|-
TGCAGTGTATATGAGGCGTCGGGCTACACCTTC
CSVYEASGYTF
>TRBJ1-5|-|TRBV23-1|-
TGCGCCAGCAGAGGCAGGGAATGGGATCAGCCCCAGCATTTT
CASRGREWDQPQHF
>TRBJ2-5|-|TRBV7-2|TRBD2
TGTGCCAGCAGCTTCCCGGCCGGGACTAGAGTCCTTGAGACCCAGTACTTC
CASSFPAGTRVLETQYF
>TRBJ2-5|once|TRBV5-1|-
TGCGCCAGCAGCTTGGGACAACAAGAGACCCAGTACTTC
CASSLGQQETQYF